This TCR beta chain was sequenced during a study of monozygotic twins with inflammatory bowel disease (dated by TCRdb to the late 2010s). General notes on the study: A total of approximately 28 monozygotic twin pairs were included in the full study, comprising nine German pairs (four IBD-concordant, five IBD-discordant) and 19 IBD-discordant Danish pairs. Each individual had, on average, about 151 000 unique TCRalpha sequences and 181 000 unique TCRbeta sequences available for analysis. The search for disease-associated traits relied mainly on comparing, within discordant pairs, IBD patients with their genetically identical healthy co-twins. Broad study findings and their caveats: The results gave no support for a single strong signal or clonotype linked to IBD. Compared with healthy twins, IBD patients had fewer clonotypes in common with other individuals, a difference most pronounced in patients showing signs of disease activity. Different T cell subtypes could not be distinguished in the analysis. Background noise and inter-individual variability may have been introduced into the repertoires by the differing immunosuppressive treatments among patients. TCRbeta repertoire diversity, by inverse Simpson index, was decreased in IBD patients compared with their healthy co-twins. No difference in repertoire similarity was observed between concordant and discordant twins, possibly owing to limited statistical power.

Comment on this clonotype: Its antigen remains unidentified.

A roughly 2.7 ml peripheral blood sample was drawn into PAXgene tubes per donor and stored at -80°C. Without T cell sorting, total RNA was isolated from whole blood using the PAXgene blood miRNA kit on an automated QIAcube. Peripheral blood from monozygotic twin pairs concordant or discordant for inflammatory bowel disease was subjected to deep TCRalpha and TCRbeta repertoire profiling with unique molecular barcoding. Smoking habits were recorded for all twin pairs, with individuals classified as current, former or never smokers. Library construction relied on 5' RACE. Preparation of each TCR library used roughly 3,300 ng of total RNA. For each sample, cDNA synthesis with SMARTScribe reverse transcriptase was split into eight separate reactions. During cDNA synthesis, template switching was used to introduce unique molecular identifiers that contained a 6-nucleotide sample barcode. TCRalpha and TCRbeta cDNA was amplified in two nested PCRs of around 15 and 9 cycles, and bead purification was carried out after each PCR. Before amplification, cDNA was treated with uracil DNA-glycosylase and purified using the QIAquick PCR purification kit. The second PCR added Illumina TruSeq-compatible adapters along with sample-specific barcodes. Library quality and concentration were assessed using TapeStation and Qubit, and roughly 5.5 ng of each library was pooled. Pooled libraries were sequenced on an Illumina HiSeq2500 single-index Rapid Run with 2 x 100 bp reads and custom sequencing primers. Concerning the study's data processing: MiGEC version 1.2.6 was used for UMI-based consensus assembly, which corrected PCR and sequencing errors. MiXCR version 2.1.1 was used for V(D)J alignment, clonotype assembly and CDR3 extraction. To normalise gene usage, clonotype sharing and MAIT/NKT TCR abundance, the analysis used the top 1000, 10 000 and 20 000 clonotypes per sample. Diversity was computed as the inverse Simpson index with the vegan R package after downsampling to 27 000 UMIs. Statistical testing used paired Mann-Whitney U tests on the discordant twin pairs and applied Benjamini-Hochberg correction for multiple testing. The reads were reprocessed in TCRdb, with one entry per CDR3 protein sequence and no accompanying DNA. For this entry, the V and J calls and clone size follow TCRdb and not the study's own pipeline. The table for this sample records just over 300,000 distinct CDR3 sequences. The ten top clones hold approximately 5.9% of the sample.

Taken from cysteine to phenylalanine, the CDR3 has 14 residues. No DNA is listed. CDR1 and CDR2 are read off the germline V gene as MNHEY and SVGAGI. The receptor comes from a human donor with ulcerative colitis or Crohn's disease, or a healthy co-twin of an affected twin (not recorded which). What was sequenced was blood. Rearrangement joined TRBV6-5 to TRBJ1-6; TCRdb outputs TRBD1, but without DNA this stays unchecked. The CDR3 reads CASTPTATNSPLHF.